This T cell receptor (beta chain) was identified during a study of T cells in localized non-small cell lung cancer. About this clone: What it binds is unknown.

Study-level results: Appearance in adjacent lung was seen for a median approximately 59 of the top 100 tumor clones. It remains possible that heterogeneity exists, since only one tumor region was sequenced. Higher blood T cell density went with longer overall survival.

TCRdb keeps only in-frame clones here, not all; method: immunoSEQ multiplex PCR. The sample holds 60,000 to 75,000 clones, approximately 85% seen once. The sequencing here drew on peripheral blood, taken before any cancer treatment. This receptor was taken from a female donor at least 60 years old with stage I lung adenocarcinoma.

The CDR3 region has the DNA TGTGCCAGCAGCCTTGGGGGAGGGGCTCTCGGTGAAAAACTGTTTTTT. Translating gives CASSLGGGALGEKLFF. The chain employs TRBV5-6 and TRBJ1-4; D may be TRBD1 (5 bases). The V gene lost 4 bases and the J gene lost 7 bases, with 20 bases spanning the gap. The CDR3 length is 16 residues. Germline V gives CDR1 SGHDT, CDR2 YYEEEE. The full variable domain, completed using reference TRBV5-6 and TRBJ1-4, is DAGVTQSPTHLIKTRGQQVTLRCSPKSGHDTVSWYQQALGQGPQFIFQYYEEEERQRGNFPDRFSGHQFPNYSSELNVNALLLGDSALYLCASSLGGGALGEKLFFGSGTQLSVL.